The rows below give T cell receptor beta chains drawn from one sample of a study of cytomegalovirus exposure and HLA in healthy donors. The assay was immunoSEQ multiplex PCR, and TCRdb's table has in-frame clones only and misses some. The sample contains 150,000 to 200,000 clones, 70% to 90% of which appear only once. Sequenced material: PBMCs. The receptor source for this set is a man aged 18 to 29 in good health and CMV-seropositive. Both conserved end residues are trimmed from each CDR3.

j_call	v_call	cdr3_aa
TRBJ1-2	TRBV29-1	SVGGGSGYT
TRBJ2-1	TRBV5-6	ASSPWGVVNEQF
TRBJ2-2	TRBV30	AWSRGAGGNTGELF
TRBJ2-5	TRBV2	ASSEGRGQETQY
TRBJ1-6	TRBV19	ASSMGTGGRSYNSPLH
TRBJ2-3	TRBV28	ASRSTGPTDTQY
TRBJ2-4	TRBV5-4	ASSGGLAGAGDIQY
TRBJ2-5	TRBV10-3	AISEGGGKETQY
TRBJ1-3	TRBV10-3	AISESVPGDGNTIY
TRBJ2-7	TRBV11-2	ASSLTDSYEQY
TRBJ1-5	TRBV12-5	ASGKDSHQPQH
TRBJ1-2	TRBV28	ASSPLKTGGDYGYT
TRBJ2-6	TRBV2	ASSAGTGGSGANGLT
TRBJ2-2	TRBV7-9	ASSLGHLNTGELF
TRBJ2-3	TRBV30	AGDPRRGGTDTQY
TRBJ2-1	TRBV20-1	SASRAGEQF
TRBJ2-4	TRBV6-6	ASRQLTGDIQY
TRBJ1-1	TRBV9	ASSIGGFTEAF
TRBJ1-2	TRBV7-2	ASSLGDSGGYT
TRBJ1-4	TRBV4-3	ASSQGQTGDPIKLF
TRBJ2-3	TRBV7-6	ASSSHLTSGSTDTQY
TRBJ2-3	TRBV19	ASQDRARSTDTQY
TRBJ2-1	TRBV7-3	ASSLLPLAGGPEGEQF
TRBJ2-6	TRBV6-4	ASSDRQGSGANVLT
TRBJ1-4	TRBV5-6	ASSPRGGAGGEKLF
TRBJ1-1	TRBV6-5	ASSILTGRNEAF
TRBJ1-5	TRBV5-6	ASSLYGIAQPQH
TRBJ2-7	TRBV27	ASSQQGPYEQY
TRBJ2-7	TRBV5-1	ASSLEGTLSDEQY
TRBJ2-2	TRBV11-2	ASSLRQGPNTGELF
TRBJ1-5	TRBV20-1	SVPHPGH
TRBJ2-2	TRBV9	ASSTRDSRGELF
TRBJ1-5	TRBV30	AWKSEANQPQH